This T cell receptor (beta chain) was found in a study of blood T cells in healthy people across ages. Together with a sample-barcoded 5' primer, a J-beta primer mix was included in a second PCR lasting about 6 to 12 cycles. Carrying 12 random nucleotides, a template-switch adaptor labeled each individual cDNA molecule. TCRdb re-analysed the 5' RACE reads in MiXCR, keeping a single row per CDR3 protein. The repertoire holds hundreds of thousands of distinct CDR3 sequences, with under 50% as singletons. Trimming shortened V by 0 bases and J by 3 bases, and 20 bases separated the two germline ends. From germline, CDR1 is DFQATT and CDR2 SNEGSKA (reference sequence). The CDR3 length is 17 residues.

Sequenced sample: blood. The sequence came from a man aged 30 to 39 in good health. The rearrangement uses TRBV20-1 and TRBJ1-2; possibly TRBD1 for D (6 bases). The CDR3 DNA sequence: TGCAGTGCTAGAGATCCCTCCGCAGGGGTAGTCGACTATGGCTACACCTTC. This gives the protein CSARDPSAGVVDYGYTF.